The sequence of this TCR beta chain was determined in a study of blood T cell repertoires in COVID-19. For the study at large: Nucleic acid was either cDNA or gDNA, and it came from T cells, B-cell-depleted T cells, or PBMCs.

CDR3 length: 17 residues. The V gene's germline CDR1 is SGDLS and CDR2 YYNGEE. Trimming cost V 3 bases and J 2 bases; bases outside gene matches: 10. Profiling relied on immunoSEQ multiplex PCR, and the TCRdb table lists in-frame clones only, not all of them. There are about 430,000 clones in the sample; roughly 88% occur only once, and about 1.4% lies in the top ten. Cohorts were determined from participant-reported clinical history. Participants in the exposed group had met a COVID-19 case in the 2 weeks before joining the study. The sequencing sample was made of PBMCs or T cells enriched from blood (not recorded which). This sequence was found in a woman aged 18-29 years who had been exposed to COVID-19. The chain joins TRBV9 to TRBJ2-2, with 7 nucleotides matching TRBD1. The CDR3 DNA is TGTGCCAGCAGCGCGAGAGGAGACAGGGTAAACACCGGGGAGCTGTTTTTT. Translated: CASSARGDRVNTGELFF.